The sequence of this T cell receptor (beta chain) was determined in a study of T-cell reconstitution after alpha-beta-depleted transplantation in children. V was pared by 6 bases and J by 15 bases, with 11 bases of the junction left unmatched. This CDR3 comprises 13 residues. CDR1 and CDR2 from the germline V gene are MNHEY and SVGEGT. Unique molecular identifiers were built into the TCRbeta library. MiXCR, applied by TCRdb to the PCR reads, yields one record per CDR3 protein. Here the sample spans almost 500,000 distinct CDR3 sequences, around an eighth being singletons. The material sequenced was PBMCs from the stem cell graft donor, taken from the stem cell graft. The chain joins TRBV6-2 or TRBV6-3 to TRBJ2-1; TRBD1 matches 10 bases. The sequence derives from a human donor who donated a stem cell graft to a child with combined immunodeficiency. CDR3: CASRRPSGQGLFF. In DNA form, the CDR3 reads TGTGCCAGCAGACGCCCCTCGGGACAGGGGTTGTTCTTC.